Listed below are T cell receptor beta chains from one sample, sequenced in a study of response to subunit inactivated influenza vaccine. TCRdb re-analysed the RT-PCR reads in MiXCR, keeping a single row per CDR3 protein. Of some 550,000 distinct CDR3 sequences listed, under 30% are singletons. The data were also submitted as part of a second study, on T cells expressing NK-cell markers.

Source: CD4+ T cells sorted from PBMCs, taken about 13 days after vaccination. The receptors were gathered from a man aged 45 to 65 who received an inactivated influenza vaccine. The conserved cysteine and the conserved F or W are not part of the CDR3 here.

J gene,V gene,CDR3 protein
TRBJ2-2,TRBV10-3,AIRGTENTGELF
TRBJ2-1,TRBV3-1,ASSQGTSGLNEQF
TRBJ1-6,TRBV12-3/TRBV12-4,ASSINRASSYNSPLH
TRBJ2-3,TRBV11-3,ASSQGTASTDTQY
TRBJ2-7,TRBV28,ASSLGTLNEQY
TRBJ2-2,TRBV6-1,ASRKTGINTGELF
TRBJ2-7,TRBV11-2,ASSLDRRWHEQY
TRBJ1-6,TRBV18,ASSRLGTDNSPLH
TRBJ2-1,TRBV7-9,ASGRSGGAGNEQF
TRBJ2-4,TRBV7-2,ASSRRAGVVAKNIQY
TRBJ2-4,TRBV18,ASSPVALISVAKNIQY
TRBJ2-1,TRBV7-6,ASSLEGNGINEQF
TRBJ2-2,TRBV5-1,ASSLKGAGDTGELF
TRBJ2-7,TRBV18,ASSRETTYEQY
TRBJ2-7,TRBV12-3/TRBV12-4,ASSPPFWDRVKEQY
TRBJ2-1,TRBV20-1,SASKSSYNEQF
TRBJ2-5,TRBV6-1,ASSDGLAGGQETQY
TRBJ2-2,TRBV11-2,ASSLVFVRGFTNTGELF
TRBJ1-1,TRBV7-2,ASSLQRKEAF
TRBJ2-3,TRBV11-2,ASSSTLAGGRTQY
TRBJ2-3,TRBV20-1,SATKAGYSTDTQY
TRBJ2-3,TRBV4-3,ASSQVGRADTQY
TRBJ2-5,TRBV20-1,SARRLAGGQETQY
TRBJ2-7,TRBV2,ASSRRSGSTGEQY
TRBJ2-5,TRBV20-1,SAGLAGVETQY
TRBJ2-6,TRBV2,ASRNPGQLSGANVLT
TRBJ1-5,TRBV12-3/TRBV12-4,ASSSSVGGALGPQH
TRBJ1-5,TRBV6-2/TRBV6-3,ASIGGDSNQPQH
TRBJ2-7,TRBV12-3/TRBV12-4,ASSLGAGGSYEQY
TRBJ2-3,TRBV5-1,ASSLGGTGGADTQY